The entry below gives a single T cell receptor (beta chain) sequence along with its context. TCRdb reanalysed the 5' RACE reads using MiXCR and keeps one entry per CDR3 protein. Of more than 6,500 distinct CDR3 sequences listed, around half are singletons. The CDR3 loop spans 15 amino acids. V trimming: 6 bases; J trimming: 6 bases; junction bases outside the gene matches: 6. Germline V gene data show CDR1 as SGHTA and CDR2 as FQGNSA. The source is a female donor with breast cancer. The sample consisted of naive CD4+ T cells sorted from a lymph node. Subset in this sample: naive CD4+ T cells, CD4+CD45RA+CD25-. The rearrangement uses TRBV7-2 and TRBJ2-3; 13 bases line up with TRBD2. This CDR3 reads CASRRTSGGGDTQYF. The CDR3 coding sequence is TGTGCCAGCAGGCGGACTAGCGGGGGAGGCGATACGCAGTATTTT.